This TCR beta chain appears in the sequencing data of a study of sequential checkpoint blockade in melanoma. Looking at the study overall: After both sequences, patients received maintenance nivolumab. DNA from 85 to 95 pretreatment tumor samples underwent TCRβ immunosequencing. Twenty-two patients had tumor biopsies before treatment and at week 13.

Study-wide results and caveats: About 30 times likelier clinical benefit followed increased tumor T-cell fraction and clonality.

Data came from immunoSEQ multiplex PCR; TCRdb stores just in-frame clones and leaves some out. The sample has 35,000 to 40,000 clones, about 30% seen once. The ends were cut back, 1 base at V and 4 bases at J, with 13 bases in the middle. The CDR3 length is 15 residues. CDR1 is GTSNPN and CDR2 is SVGIG in the germline V gene (reference sequence). Treatment specified: randomized to nivolumab then ipilimumab (arm A) or the reverse (arm B). As concerns this clone: The antigen remains undetermined.

This sequence was found in a human donor with melanoma. This specimen consisted of tumor tissue (inferred from file names), obtained from a patient given nivolumab and ipilimumab in sequence. The V gene is TRBV30, the J gene TRBJ2-2; tentatively, D is TRBD1 (5 bases). CDR3 protein: CAWSGSQGSTGELFF. The CDR3, as DNA: TGTGCCTGGAGTGGTTCGCAGGGAAGCACCGGGGAGCTGTTTTTT.